Listed here are 16 T cell receptor beta chains from one sample, sequenced in a study of T cell changes during pregnancy in multiple sclerosis. Measured with immunoSEQ multiplex PCR; TCRdb has only the in-frame clones, and not every one. This table holds about 73,000 clones, over 80% found once. The input for sequencing was peripheral blood, taken in the third trimester of pregnancy. These receptors originate from a female donor in good health, enrolled as a control in a pregnancy study.

This chain connects TRBV27 to TRBJ2-2, with unresolved D. Per the germline V gene, CDR1 is MNHEY and CDR2 is SMNVEV (reference sequence). V was cut by 7 bases and J by 1 base, with 7 bases left in between. The CDR3 sequence is 13 residues long. CDR3 region: CASKRQNTGELFF. In DNA form, the CDR3 reads TGTGCCAGCAAGCGTCAGAACACCGGGGAGCTGTTTTTT.

The gene calls are TRBV9 and TRBJ2-7; 9 bases are shared with TRBD1. Germline V lookup: CDR1 SGDLS, CDR2 YYNGEE. J lost 6 bases, V lost 3 bases, and 7 bases had no gene match. The length of the CDR3 is 14 residues. CDR3 bases: TGTGCCAGCAGCGATGGGACAGGGTCTCGCGAGCAGTACTTC. Translating it yields CASSDGTGSREQYF.

The chain recombines TRBV5-4 with TRBJ2-5; TRBD2 matches at 10 bases. Trimming removed 1 base from V and 5 bases from J; junction bases left unmatched: 8. CDR1 and CDR2 (germline): SGHNT, YYREEE (reference sequence). The CDR3 has 16 residues. The CDR3 DNA is TGTGCCAGCAGCTTGCCCCAGCGGGGGGGCCCTGAGACCCAGTACTTC. This codes for CASSLPQRGGPETQYF.

About this clone: One junction end disagrees with the germline gene, perhaps due to a read error. J is TRBJ1-3 and V is TRBV6-6; D ambiguous. This CDR3 comprises 14 residues. Germline CDR1 is MNHNY and CDR2 is SVGAGI (reference sequence). The CDR3 bases are TGTGCCAGCACTTACACCAGCTCTGGAAACACCATATATTTT. Its protein product is CASTYTSSGNTIYF.

The chain is built from TRBV7-2 and TRBJ1-2, with TRBD1 matching 10 bases. The CDR3 has 17 amino acids. In germline, CDR1 is SGHTA, CDR2 FQGNSA. V lost 3 bases and J lost 4; bases outside the gene matches: 11. The CDR3 protein is CASSFDADRGRSYGYTF. The DNA for the CDR3 is TGTGCCAGCAGCTTCGATGCCGACAGGGGGCGAAGCTATGGCTACACCTTC.

The J gene is TRBJ2-5, the V gene TRBV4-3, with 9 bases identical to TRBD1. Germline V CDR1 and CDR2: LGHNA, YSLEER. This CDR3 contains 14 residues. V shed 3 bases, J shed 2 bases, and the junction held 1 base outside the gene matches. The CDR3 reads CASSQGTGQETQYF. Written as DNA, the CDR3 is TGCGCCAGCAGCCAGGGGACAGGGCAAGAGACCCAGTACTTC.

The rearrangement links TRBV25-1 to TRBJ1-5, with D possibly being TRBD1 (6 bases). The germline V gene has CDR1 MGHDK and CDR2 SYGVNS. V was trimmed by 7 bases and J by 1 base, leaving 23 bases between them. CDR3 length equals 18 residues. The CDR3 protein is CASTFHPTRTESNQPQHF. The CDR3 nucleotides are TGTGCCAGCACCTTCCACCCCACCCGGACAGAGAGCAATCAGCCCCAGCATTTT.

The gene calls are TRBV6-6 and TRBJ1-1; the D is unclear. The V gene lost 5 bases and the J gene lost 10 bases, with 11 bases spanning the gap. This CDR3 is 11 amino acids long. Germline V lookup: CDR1 MNHNY, CDR2 SVGAGI (reference sequence). CDR3 protein: CASSPRSGAFF. The CDR3 bases are TGTGCCAGCAGTCCCCGCTCCGGAGCTTTCTTT.

This clone was observed a single time. The chain is built from TRBV27 and TRBJ1-5; 9 nucleotides agree with TRBD1. The CDR3 extends over 15 amino acids. Germline CDR1 and CDR2: MNHEY and SMNVEV (reference sequence). Losses at the gene ends were 5 bases for V and 7 bases for J; bases not matched to a gene: 9. The CDR3: CASSPGTGFGQPQHF. CDR3 in DNA: TGTGCCAGCAGTCCCGGGACAGGGTTTGGGCAGCCCCAGCATTTT.

The chain recombines TRBV27 with TRBJ2-3; 8 nucleotides match TRBD1. V was clipped by 5 bases and J by 2 bases; unmatched bases: 3. Germline-derived CDR1 and CDR2 are MNHEY and SMNVEV (reference sequence). The CDR3 is 14 residues long. The CDR3 sequence is CASSDRGFTDTQYF. The CDR3 region has the DNA TGTGCCAGCAGTGACAGGGGTTTCACAGATACGCAGTATTTT.

The chain combines TRBV5-6 with TRBJ1-2; TRBD1 is a possible D gene (6 bases). The CDR3 length is 14 residues. V shed 4 bases and J shed 5 bases, with 15 bases lying between them. The germline gives CDR1 SGHDT, CDR2 YYEEEE. CDR3 DNA: TGTGCCAGCAGCCAGGCAGGGACACTTTATGGCTACACCTTC. Its protein is CASSQAGTLYGYTF.

V gene TRBV29-1 combines with J gene TRBJ2-1; D call uncertain. The CDR3 contains 17 residues. The V gene lost 0 bases and the J gene lost 0 bases, with 15 bases spanning the gap. Per germline, CDR1 SQVTM and CDR2 ANQGSEA. DNA for the CDR3: TGCAGCGTTGAAGATCGCTCGGGTCAGCTCTCCTACAATGAGCAGTTCTTC. As protein: CSVEDRSGQLSYNEQFF.

This sequence joins TRBV5-1 and TRBJ2-7; 11 bases line up with TRBD2. V was pared by 0 bases and J by 4 bases, with 9 bases of the junction left unmatched. Per the germline V gene, CDR1 is SGHRS and CDR2 is YFSETQ. This CDR3 is built from 17 residues. The CDR3 here is CASSLANSGRASYEQYF. DNA for the CDR3: TGCGCCAGCAGCTTGGCCAATAGCGGGAGGGCCTCGTACGAGCAGTACTTC.

V and J are TRBV6-5 and TRBJ1-1; weak D call: TRBD1 (6 bases). Deletions cut 4 bases from V and 1 base from J, with 16 bases between. There are 16 residues in the CDR3. Germline loops: CDR1 MNHEY, CDR2 SVGAGI. The CDR3 DNA sequence: TGTGCCAGCAGTTCACTACCATCGACAGGGAACACTGAAGCTTTCTTT. Protein: CASSSLPSTGNTEAFF.

The chain is built from TRBV2 and TRBJ2-3, with 10 bases aligning to TRBD2. The trim removed 4 bases at V and 6 bases at J, leaving 7 bases unmatched. Germline V lookup: CDR1 SNHLY, CDR2 FYNNEI. The CDR3 has 15 amino acids. The CDR3 spells CASSVAGGAFDTQYF. CDR3 coding DNA: TGTGCCAGCAGTGTAGCGGGGGGTGCTTTCGATACGCAGTATTTT.

The chain links TRBV25-1 to TRBJ2-7; a weak D match, TRBD1 (6 bases). Per germline, CDR1 MGHDK and CDR2 SYGVNS. There are 14 residues in the CDR3. V lost 4 bases, J lost 3 bases, and 13 bases lay in between. The CDR3 DNA reads as TGTGCCAGCAGTGTGGGCAGGGGTTTCTACGAGCAGTACTTC. It translates to CASSVGRGFYEQYF.